This record covers a single T cell receptor (beta chain). The data are from a study of blood T cell repertoires in COVID-19. Study at large: Sites in the United States, Italy and Spain provided acute and convalescent COVID-19 samples.

Cohorts were based on clinical histories the participants reported. Before being deemed recovered, Cohort 3 donors had two negative PCRs, clearance, or symptom resolution. V lost 0 bases and J lost 6, with 6 bases in between. This CDR3 has 12 amino acids. Germline values: CDR1 SGHRS, CDR2 YFSETQ. Original methodology: Amplification of reference gene primers provided the estimated nucleated cell counts. Produced via immunoSEQ multiplex PCR; TCRdb's table is partial and in-frame only. V and J calls and clone size are those listed in that table; D and trimming were worked out from the DNA. The repertoire has around 500,000 clones, approximately 90% of them found once; the top ten carry less than 2%.

This clonotype was sampled from a woman aged 40 to 50 who had recovered from COVID-19. Sample: PBMCs or T cells enriched from blood (not recorded which). This rearrangement joins TRBV5-1 to TRBJ1-2; D might be TRBD1 (5 bases). The CDR3 DNA reads as TGCGCCAGCAGCTTGGTAGGGGATGGCTACACCTTC. Encoded protein: CASSLVGDGYTF.